This paragraph covers one TCR beta chain sequence. Its antigen is not known. Approximately 100,000 TCR templates per sample were sequenced. Only in-frame clones appear in the TCRdb table, and some are missing; sequencing was by immunoSEQ multiplex PCR. The profile covers approximately 50,000 clones, with more than 85% appearing a single time and 17% taken by the ten largest. The data stem from a study of siplizumab effects on memory and regulatory T cells. Overall study findings and caveats: The authors mapped only a minor fraction of alloreactive clones to unstimulated subsets. Siplizumab caused a significant drop in alloreactive sequences traceable to unstimulated CD4+ memory cells. Memory T cells appeared less diverse than naive cells, which seemed to contribute substantially to alloresponse.

The sample was CD8+ T cells sorted from blood. This TCR was sampled from a human donor in good health.

Written as DNA, the CDR3 is TGTGCCAGCAGCGCTGGGGTTGAAGCTTTCTTT. Translating gives CASSAGVEAFF. The chain combines TRBV7-8 with TRBJ1-1; D gene ambiguous. There are 11 residues in the CDR3. Germline V gene data show CDR1 as SGHVS and CDR2 as FQNEAQ. The ends were cut back, 5 bases at V and 7 bases at J, with 8 bases in the middle.